This T cell receptor beta chain was identified during a study of T cells in Graves' hyperthyroidism and ophthalmopathy. The study, taken as a whole, reports: Stable hyperthyroidism was separated from ophthalmopathy by a model based on 13 V-J features. Prediction of ophthalmopathy progression came a median around 7.1 months pre-onset.

The CDR3 is 13 residues long. CDR1 LNHDA and CDR2 SQIVND come from the germline V gene (reference sequence). The germline V and J ends were trimmed by 5 bases and 6 bases, with 13 bases remaining between them. RNA transcripts yielded amplified TCR beta CDR3 regions. During a first-round RT-PCR of the TCR CDR3, the HTBI primer set was used. One entry per CDR3 protein results from TCRdb running MiXCR on the multiplex PCR reads. The data hold roughly 170,000 distinct CDR3 sequences, with 15% to 20% observed a single time. The sample holds many counts of this clonotype. Its target is unknown. Clinical symptoms, serum thyroxine, TRAb, thyroid ultrasound and orbital computed tomography informed diagnoses.

Sequencing used blood. The J gene is TRBJ1-2, the V gene TRBV19; no clear D. This sequence originates from a woman between 45 and 65 years old with Graves' hyperthyroidism. The CDR3 is CASSRATRDGYTF. The CDR3 DNA reads as TGTGCCAGTAGTCGAGCTACGAGGGATGGCTACACCTTC.